Listed below are T cell receptor beta chains from one sample, sequenced in a study of blood T cell repertoires in COVID-19. Sequencing used immunoSEQ multiplex PCR; TCRdb keeps in-frame clones, though not all of them. Among fewer than 300,000 clones listed, over 80% were seen once. The sequenced sample was peripheral blood. These receptors were obtained from a woman between 45 and 65 years old with COVID-19, enrolled during active disease. The CDR3 runs from the conserved cysteine through the conserved F or W. The D gene is left open where the match is weak. Clone size, where shown, is once, few, many, or a class for clones that have expanded.

>TRBV18|TRBJ2-7|NA|NA
CASSVYSRPYEQYF
TGTGCCAGCTCAGTGTACTCCCGTCCCTACGAGCAGTACTTC
>TRBV18|TRBJ2-1|NA|NA
CASSPSISYNEQFF
TGTGCCAGCTCACCTAGCATCTCCTACAATGAGCAGTTCTTC
>TRBV20-1|TRBJ2-3|TRBD2|NA
CSASRGLAVRSTDTQYF
TGCAGTGCTAGTCGTGGGCTAGCGGTCCGTAGCACAGATACGCAGTATTTT
>TRBV10-1|TRBJ1-1|TRBD1|once
CASSYRGLTEAFF
TGCGCCAGCAGTTACAGGGGGCTTACTGAAGCTTTCTTT
>TRBV7-2|TRBJ1-1|TRBD1|NA
CASTARTGEGAFF
TGTGCCAGCACCGCGAGGACAGGGGAAGGAGCTTTCTTT
>TRBV9|TRBJ2-1|TRBD2|NA
CASSVSSGKYNEQFF
TGTGCCAGCAGCGTCTCTAGCGGGAAATACAATGAGCAGTTCTTC
>TRBV2|TRBJ1-5|NA|NA
CASSQDSINQPQHF
TGTGCCAGCAGTCAAGACAGTATCAATCAGCCCCAGCATTTT
>TRBV3-1/TRBV3-2|TRBJ2-2|TRBD2|NA
CASSNMSLAGGPEDTGELFF
TGTGCCAGCAGCAACATGTCACTAGCGGGAGGGCCCGAGGACACCGGGGAGCTGTTTTTT
>TRBV27|TRBJ2-5|TRBD2|NA
CASRGLAAQETQYF
TGTGCCAGCAGGGGACTAGCGGCTCAAGAGACCCAGTACTTC
>TRBV11-2|TRBJ2-4|TRBD2|NA
CASSSLAGTTRENIQYF
TGTGCCAGCAGCTCCCTAGCGGGAACAACTCGAGAAAACATTCAGTACTTC
>TRBV2|TRBJ1-5|NA|NA
CASSAGNQPQHF
TGTGCCAGCAGTGCGGGGAATCAGCCCCAGCATTTT
>TRBV5-4|TRBJ2-7|TRBD2|NA
CASRGGLAGGYEQYF
TGTGCCAGCAGGGGAGGACTAGCGGGAGGCTACGAGCAGTACTTC
>TRBV11-2|TRBJ2-3|TRBD2|NA
CASSLGKRGRATDTQYF
TGTGCCAGCAGCTTAGGAAAGCGGGGGCGGGCCACAGATACGCAGTATTTT
>TRBV6-5|TRBJ2-1|TRBD1|NA
CASSSTGDYNEQFF
TGTGCCAGCAGTTCAACAGGGGACTACAATGAGCAGTTCTTC
>TRBV7-9|TRBJ1-1|TRBD1|NA
CASSADRVVLGTEAFF
TGTGCCAGCAGCGCGGACAGGGTCGTCCTCGGGACTGAAGCTTTCTTT
>TRBV11-3|TRBJ2-4|NA|once
CASSLGGSLARAKNIQYF
TGTGCCAGCAGCTTAGGGGGATCCCTAGCTCGGGCCAAAAACATTCAGTACTTC
>TRBV7-2|TRBJ2-5|NA|NA
CATNPFGGFDRAQYF
TGTGCCACCAATCCTTTCGGGGGTTTCGATAGGGCCCAGTACTTC
>TRBV5-1|TRBJ2-6|TRBD1|NA
CASSLFSQGAGANVLTF
TGCGCCAGCAGCTTGTTCTCACAGGGGGCTGGGGCCAACGTCCTGACTTTC
>TRBV3-1/TRBV3-2|TRBJ2-2|NA|once
CASTQQAGRPNTGELFF
TGTGCCAGCACCCAACAGGCGGGGAGGCCGAACACCGGGGAGCTGTTTTTT
>TRBV25-1|TRBJ2-1|TRBD1|NA
CASSGLGTAYNEQFF
TGTGCCAGCAGTGGCCTAGGGACAGCCTACAATGAGCAGTTCTTC
>TRBV30|TRBJ2-2|TRBD2|NA
CAWSLGLAGAGELFF
TGTGCCTGGAGTTTAGGGCTAGCGGGGGCCGGGGAGCTGTTTTTT
>TRBV30|TRBJ2-1|TRBD2|NA
CAWSQELAVYNEQFF
TGTGCCTGGAGTCAGGAACTAGCGGTTTACAATGAGCAGTTCTTC
>TRBV7-9|TRBJ2-6|NA|NA
CASSLGFVSGANVLTF
TGTGCCAGCAGCTTAGGTTTCGTGTCTGGGGCCAACGTCCTGACTTTC
>TRBV3-1/TRBV3-2|TRBJ2-1|NA|once
CASSQREQFF
TGTGCCAGCAGCCAGCGGGAGCAGTTCTTC
>TRBV19|TRBJ1-6|NA|NA
CASSQDRDSPLHF
TGTGCCAGTAGTCAGGATAGAGATTCACCCCTCCACTTT
>TRBV6-4|TRBJ2-6|TRBD1|NA
CASSDLIQGAGSGANVLTF
TGTGCCAGCAGTGACCTTATCCAGGGGGCCGGCTCTGGGGCCAACGTCCTGACTTTC
>TRBV23-1|TRBJ1-5|NA|NA
CASRRRQPTELNQPQHF
TGCGCCAGCAGGAGGCGTCAACCGACAGAACTGAATCAGCCCCAGCATTTT
>TRBV19|TRBJ2-4|TRBD1|once
CASSIAGTGNTQYF
TGTGCCAGTAGTATTGCCGGGACAGGGAATACTCAGTACTTC
>TRBV5-4|TRBJ1-4|TRBD1|NA
CASSGRTGGINEKLFF
TGTGCCAGCAGCGGAAGAACAGGGGGGATCAATGAAAAACTGTTTTTT
>TRBV5-4|TRBJ2-3|TRBD2|once
CASSLGSGSADTQYF
TGTGCCAGCAGCTTGGGAAGCGGGAGTGCAGATACGCAGTATTTT
>TRBV7-9|TRBJ2-5|TRBD2|NA
CASSFGLAGAGRETQYF
TGTGCCAGCAGCTTCGGACTAGCGGGAGCGGGGAGGGAGACCCAGTACTTC
>TRBV19|TRBJ2-1|NA|NA
CASSRGPSSYNEQFF
TGTGCCAGTAGTAGGGGCCCTAGCTCCTACAATGAGCAGTTCTTC